This entry lists 28 T cell receptor beta chains sequenced from one sample in a study of blood T cell repertoires in COVID-19. Sequencing was performed with immunoSEQ multiplex PCR; in TCRdb, only in-frame clones are kept and a portion is missing. This sample carries a few hundred thousand clones, approximately 90% of them seen once, and the ten largest clones take 10%. Sequenced input: PBMCs or T cells enriched from blood (not recorded which). All receptors come from a woman aged 50 to 60 who had recovered from COVID-19.

V and J are TRBV19 and TRBJ1-5, with D maybe TRBD1 (6 bases). The CDR3 contains 15 residues. The germline V and J ends were trimmed by 3 bases and 7 bases, with 16 bases remaining between them. Germline V CDR1 and CDR2: LNHDA, SQIVND (reference sequence). CDR3 DNA sequence: TGTGCCAGTAGTATCGACAGGCTTGGGGGACAGCCCCAGCATTTT. Its protein product is CASSIDRLGGQPQHF. Filled out from reference TRBV19 and TRBJ1-5, the complete variable domain reads DGGITQSPKYLFRKEGQNVTLSCEQNLNHDAMYWYRQDPGQGLRLIYYSQIVNDFQKGDIAEGYSVSREKKESFPLTVTSAQKNPTAFYLCASSIDRLGGQPQHFGDGTRLSIL.

The J gene is TRBJ1-6, the V gene TRBV18; D remains unclear. This CDR3 comprises 17 residues. CDR1 and CDR2 (germline): KGHSH, LQKENI. V shed 5 bases and J shed 0 bases, with 14 bases lying between them. Here the CDR3 DNA reads TGTGCCAGCTCAACTACCGGCCCGAGCTCCTATAATTCACCCCTCCACTTT. As protein: CASSTTGPSSYNSPLHF. Full variable domain (remainder filled in from reference TRBV18 and TRBJ1-6): NAGVMQNPRHLVRRRGQEARLRCSPMKGHSHVYWYRQLPEEGLKFMVYLQKENIIDESGMPKERFSAEFPKEGPSILRIQQVVRGDSAAYFCASSTTGPSSYNSPLHFGNGTRLTVT.

The chain recombines TRBV29-1 with TRBJ1-4, with 7 nucleotides matching TRBD1. This CDR3 is built from 16 residues. CDR1 SQVTM and CDR2 ANQGSEA come from the germline V gene. V shed 0 bases, J shed 6 bases, and the junction held 10 bases outside the gene matches. CDR3 nucleotide sequence: TGCAGCGTTGAAGATCCCCTGGACAGGCGCCATGAAAAACTGTTTTTT. Protein: CSVEDPLDRRHEKLFF.

This clone was detected once. The chain has TRBV7-8 and TRBJ1-2, with D perhaps TRBD1 (5 bases). V was trimmed by 2 bases and J by 8 bases, leaving 12 bases between them. The CDR3 covers 13 residues. Germline V gives CDR1 SGHVS, CDR2 FQNEAQ. As DNA, the CDR3 is TGTGCCAGCAGCTTATACGGGGGTGGCGGCTACACCTTC. This sequence encodes CASSLYGGGGYTF. Full variable domain (rest looked up from reference TRBV7-8 and TRBJ1-2): GAGVSQSPRYKVAKRGQDVALRCDPISGHVSLFWYQQALGQGPEFLTYFQNEAQLDKSGLPSDRFFAERPEGSVSTLKIQRTQQEDSAVYLCASSLYGGGGYTFGSGTRLTVV.

The J gene is TRBJ1-2, the V gene TRBV7-2; 7 bases are a match to TRBD1. CDR1 is SGHTA, CDR2 FQGNSA, per germline. Trimming removed 5 bases from V and 8 bases from J; junction bases left unmatched: 23. The CDR3 has 18 amino acids. The CDR3 DNA is TGTGCCAGCAGCCCACAGGACAGGCCAAGGGGGGCCCGAGAAGGCTACACCTTC. Translating it yields CASSPQDRPRGAREGYTF.

The chain employs TRBV19 and TRBJ1-2, with 8 bases matching TRBD1. With V trimmed by 7 bases and J by 2 bases, 6 bases remained unmatched. The CDR3 totals 14 residues. Germline V gene data show CDR1 as LNHDA and CDR2 as SQIVND (reference sequence). CDR3 sequence: CASIRTGLNYGYTF. In nucleotides, the CDR3 is TGTGCCAGTATAAGGACAGGGCTAAACTATGGCTACACCTTC.

This chain joins TRBV3-1 (or the pseudogene TRBV3-2) and TRBJ1-2, with 10 bases lining up with TRBD1. Germline values: CDR1 LGHDT, CDR2 YNNKEL (reference sequence). The CDR3 runs to 16 residues. J lost 4 bases, V lost 0 bases, and 5 bases had no gene match. This CDR3 is CASSQERDRGGYGYTF. The CDR3 DNA is TGTGCCAGCAGCCAAGAAAGGGACAGGGGCGGCTATGGCTACACCTTC.

This chain uses TRBV29-1 with TRBJ2-7, with D perhaps TRBD1 (5 bases). Trimming pared 4 bases from V and 1 base from J, leaving 11 bases between. The CDR3 loop spans 13 amino acids. The V gene's germline CDR1 is SQVTM and CDR2 ANQGSEA. CDR3 protein: CSVVGEESYEQYF. DNA for the CDR3: TGCAGCGTTGTAGGGGAAGAATCCTACGAGCAGTACTTC.

This sequence joins TRBV7-9 and TRBJ2-7; the D is unclear. Trimming took off 5 bases at V and 6 bases at J, with 17 bases between the two ends. The germline V gene encodes CDR1 SEHNR and CDR2 FQNEAQ (reference sequence). The CDR3 is 14 amino acids. The CDR3 loop reads CASSRDPFWSEQYF. The DNA of the CDR3 is TGTGCCAGCAGCCGCGACCCCTTCTGGAGCGAGCAGTACTTC.

The chain couples TRBV10-3 to TRBJ2-1; 11 positions agree with TRBD1. J was trimmed by 2 bases and V by 10 bases; bases with no gene match: 4. Germline CDR1 and CDR2: ENHRY and SYGVKD. This CDR3 comprises 14 residues. The DNA of the CDR3 is TGTGCCACCATGGGACAGGGGGCCTACAATGAGCAGTTCTTC. Its protein is CATMGQGAYNEQFF.

The rearrangement links TRBV4-1 to TRBJ1-1, with D maybe TRBD1 (5 bases). This CDR3 spans 15 amino acids. The germline V gene encodes CDR1 MGHRA and CDR2 YSYEKL. Trimming cost V 3 bases and J 7 bases, with 18 bases left between them. The CDR3 DNA reads TGCGCCAGCAGCCAGCCCGGACGGGGGTTGAATGAAGCTTTCTTT. It translates to CASSQPGRGLNEAFF.

This rearrangement joins TRBV28 to TRBJ2-3; TRBD2 aligns across 12 bases. Germline assignment: CDR1 MDHEN and CDR2 SYDVKM. CDR3 length equals 16 residues. V was clipped by 4 bases and J by 6 bases; unmatched bases: 8. This chain's CDR3 is CASSSPSSGGADTQYF. Here the CDR3 DNA reads TGTGCCAGCAGTTCCCCCTCTAGCGGGGGGGCGGATACGCAGTATTTT.

V and J are TRBV30 and TRBJ2-5; 7 nucleotides align to TRBD2. J gave up 7 bases and V 5 bases, and 4 bases lay outside the gene matches. Germline V lookup: CDR1 GTSNPN, CDR2 SVGIG (reference sequence). CDR3 length: 11 residues. The CDR3: CAWGPGGTQYF. CDR3 nucleotides: TGTGCCTGGGGTCCGGGGGGGACCCAGTACTTC.

This clone turned up a few times. The rearrangement joins TRBV6-4 to TRBJ1-5; 8 bases agree with TRBD1. CDR3 length: 15 residues. With V trimmed by 6 bases and J by 1 base, 5 bases remained unmatched. Germline V gene sequence: CDR1 MRHNA, CDR2 SNTAGT. The CDR3 nucleotides are TGTGCCAGCAGCTTGACAGGGGAGAGCAATCAGCCCCAGCATTTT. It specifies CASSLTGESNQPQHF.

J is TRBJ1-3 and V is TRBV6-5; D remains unclear. The germline V and J ends were trimmed by 6 bases and 0 bases, with 6 bases remaining between them. This CDR3 is 13 amino acids long. Germline CDR1 MNHEY, CDR2 SVGAGI. CDR3 loop: CASRDNSGNTIYF. The CDR3 DNA reads TGTGCCAGCAGAGACAACTCTGGAAACACCATATATTTT.

The gene calls are TRBV6-5 and TRBJ1-1; 8 positions match TRBD1. The CDR3 is 13 amino acids. The V gene's germline CDR1 is MNHEY and CDR2 SVGAGI. V lost 6 bases and J lost 11; bases outside the gene matches: 11. CDR3 bases: TGTGCCAGCAGCATACTCGACAGGGGAGACGCTTTCTTT. Translating it yields CASSILDRGDAFF.

The count of this clone is one. This chain links TRBV15 with TRBJ1-1, with 8 bases identical to TRBD1. V gave up 1 base and J gave up 6 bases; unmatched junction bases: 10. This CDR3 is 16 amino acids long. Germline CDR1 LNHNV, CDR2 YYDKDF (reference sequence). The CDR3 sequence: CATSRGGTGKGAEAFF. CDR3 nucleotides: TGTGCCACCAGCAGAGGTGGGACAGGTAAGGGGGCTGAAGCTTTCTTT.

J is TRBJ1-3 and V is TRBV9; D possibly corresponds to TRBD1 (6 bases). Trimming left V 0 bases short and J 2 bases short, with 15 bases between. CDR3 size: 17 residues. The germline V gene has CDR1 SGDLS and CDR2 YYNGEE. For the CDR3, the DNA is TGTGCCAGCAGCGTAGACTTACAGGGCCTAGCTGGAAACACCATATATTTT. Protein: CASSVDLQGLAGNTIYF.

This chain connects TRBV7-9 to TRBJ1-2; maybe TRBD1 (5 bases). Trimming left V 4 bases short and J 4 bases short, with 16 bases between. The CDR3 is 15 amino acids. CDR1 is SEHNR and CDR2 is FQNEAQ in the germline V gene (reference sequence). The CDR3 sequence is CASSSGRGMGYGYTF. Here the CDR3 DNA reads TGTGCCAGCAGCTCAGGGCGGGGTATGGGCTATGGCTACACCTTC.

The V call is TRBV27, the J call TRBJ2-7; 8 positions agree with TRBD2. The germline gives CDR1 MNHEY, CDR2 SMNVEV (reference sequence). CDR3 size: 12 residues. V lost 6 bases and J lost 6; bases outside the gene matches: 4. The CDR3 protein is CASRRGVGEQYF. CDR3 nucleotide sequence: TGTGCCAGCAGGCGGGGGGTCGGCGAGCAGTACTTC.

This chain links TRBV27 with TRBJ2-7, with D possibly TRBD1 on 6 matching bases. V was shortened by 3 bases and J by 3 bases, with 12 bases between the two germline ends. The CDR3 sequence is 14 residues long. Germline CDR1 MNHEY, CDR2 SMNVEV (reference sequence). For the CDR3, the DNA is TGTGCCAGCAGTTTGGGGCAGGGGCTCTACGAGCAGTACTTC. Translated, it gives CASSLGQGLYEQYF.

Concerning this clone: Other nucleotide sequences in the sample specify the same CDR3. This chain connects TRBV30 to TRBJ1-2; TRBD1 agrees at 8 bases. The CDR3 has 13 amino acids. CDR1 is GTSNPN, CDR2 SVGIG, per germline (reference sequence). The J segment lost 1 base and the V segment lost 5 bases, leaving 3 bases of the junction unmatched. The CDR3 DNA reads as TGTGCCTGGGGGACAGGAGGTAACTATGGCTACACCTTC. It is translated as CAWGTGGNYGYTF.

The chain recombines TRBV11-1 with TRBJ1-1; D ambiguous. In germline, CDR1 is SGHAT, CDR2 FQDESV (reference sequence). The CDR3 is 15 amino acids. Trimming left V 3 bases short and J 0 bases short, with 11 bases between. As DNA, the CDR3 is TGTGCCAGCAGCTTGAGGTTCGTCGTGAACACTGAAGCTTTCTTT. This codes for CASSLRFVVNTEAFF.

J is TRBJ1-2 and V is TRBV6-1; 10 bases line up with TRBD1. Looked up from germline, CDR1 is MNHNS and CDR2 is SASEGT. Losses at the gene ends were 1 base for V and 12 bases for J; bases not matched to a gene: 5. This CDR3 region has 13 residues. CDR3 nucleotide sequence: TGTGCCAGCAGTGAAGGGGGACAGGGGAGAGACACCTTC. Its translation is CASSEGGQGRDTF.

The chain employs TRBV6-2 or TRBV6-3 and TRBJ1-1; 7 nucleotides line up with TRBD1. The CDR3 sequence is 13 residues long. Germline V gene lookup returns CDR1 MNHEY and CDR2 SVGEGT. J lost 8 bases, V lost 1 base, and 4 bases had no gene match. The CDR3 DNA is TGTGCCAGCAGTTACTTGACAGGGCTGGAAGCTTTCTTT. Translation gives CASSYLTGLEAFF.

This sequence joins TRBV4-2 and TRBJ1-5; maybe TRBD1 (6 bases). V was clipped by 0 bases and J by 0 bases, with 12 bases between them. Per the germline V gene, CDR1 is LGHNA and CDR2 is YNFKEQ. CDR3 size: 17 residues. CDR3 amino acids: CASSQDPQGSSNQPQHF. In nucleotides, the CDR3 is TGTGCCAGCAGCCAAGACCCCCAGGGGTCTAGCAATCAGCCCCAGCATTTT.

This clone has just one count. V usage is TRBV18 and J usage is TRBJ1-3; 8 nucleotides align to TRBD1. The CDR3 has 18 amino acids. Trimming took 6 bases from V and 0 from J; bases not matched to a gene: 13. The germline CDR1 and CDR2 sequences are KGHSH and LQKENI. CDR3 protein: CASSRETGALLSGNTIYF. DNA of the CDR3: TGTGCCAGCTCCCGCGAGACAGGGGCGCTCCTCTCTGGAAACACCATATATTTT.

This rearrangement joins TRBV2 to TRBJ1-3; D is ambiguous. This CDR3 has 15 amino acids. V gave up 6 bases and J gave up 2 bases, with 14 bases separating them. Germline loops: CDR1 SNHLY, CDR2 FYNNEI. The CDR3 nucleotides read TGTGCCAGCAGCGTTGAGTTAACTGCTGGAAACACCATATATTTT. Translated: CASSVELTAGNTIYF.